These T cell receptor beta chains were read from a single sample in a study of OX40 agonist ivuxolimab in advanced cancers. Here immunoSEQ multiplex PCR was the method, and the copy in TCRdb shows in-frame clones only, minus some. The sample has 100,000 or so clones; about 85% are singletons. Sequences were derived from CD4+ or CD8+ T cells sorted from blood, sampled in a trial of the OX40 agonist ivuxolimab. Every receptor here comes from an adult with an advanced solid tumor such as melanoma, head and neck, liver or kidney cancer. Each CDR3 is given with its conserved first and last residue. The order of the fields is CDR3 length, V gene, J gene, D gene, clone size, CDR3 DNA, CDR3 protein. A D gene is named only where the DNA matches it firmly. Clone size, where shown, is once, few, many, or a class for clones that have expanded.

>15|TRBV7-2|TRBJ2-3|-|-
TGTGCCAGCAGCCTTCAGGGGGGGGCGGGAGATACGCAGTATTTT
CASSLQGGAGDTQYF
>15|TRBV6-1|TRBJ2-3|-|-
TGTGCCAGCAGTGAGACTGCCCCCGGGGAGGATACGCAGTATTTT
CASSETAPGEDTQYF
>14|TRBV28|TRBJ1-2|-|-
TGTGCCACCCAATGGACTCCCTCCAACTATGGCTACACCTTC
CATQWTPSNYGYTF
>14|TRBV6-4|TRBJ2-5|-|-
TGTGCCACCACGAGGAACAGGGGGGGAGAGACCCAGTACTTC
CATTRNRGGETQYF
>14|TRBV19|TRBJ2-7|-|-
TGTGCCAGTAGGCCGGGGCAGGACTCCTACGAGCAGTACTTC
CASRPGQDSYEQYF
>18|TRBV9|TRBJ2-2|TRBD1|few
TGTGCCAGCAGCGCCGGACAGGGGGCCACCGGAGTCACCGGGGAGCTGTTTTTT
CASSAGQGATGVTGELFF
>15|TRBV11-2|TRBJ2-1|TRBD2|-
TGTGCCAGCAGCCGGACTAGCGGAGGATACAATGAGCAGTTCTTC
CASSRTSGGYNEQFF
>14|TRBV6-4|TRBJ2-1|-|-
TGTGCCAGCTTTTGCCAGAGCTCCTACAATGAGCAGTTCTTC
CASFCQSSYNEQFF
>11|TRBV6-5|TRBJ2-1|TRBD1|-
TGTGCCAGCAGTAGGGACAGTACGCAGTTCTTC
CASSRDSTQFF
>15|TRBV7-2|TRBJ1-2|-|-
TGTGCCAGCAGCTTGGAGGGGTTTTCTAACTATGGCTACACCTTC
CASSLEGFSNYGYTF
>13|TRBV7-9|TRBJ1-1|-|-
TGTGCCAGCAGCTATAGTGGGGGGACTGAAGCTTTCTTT
CASSYSGGTEAFF
>14|TRBV21-1|TRBJ1-2|-|-
TGTGCCAGCACCCTGGACAGGGGTGGAGCTGGCTACACCTTC
CASTLDRGGAGYTF
>15|TRBV28|TRBJ2-3|-|-
TGTGCCAGCTACGGGACCGCCCCCCTCACAGATACGCAGTATTTT
CASYGTAPLTDTQYF
>14|TRBV10-1|TRBJ2-6|-|-
TGCGCCGGTCAAGGTTTCTCTGGGGCCAACGTCCTGACTTTC
CAGQGFSGANVLTF
>14|TRBV6-1|TRBJ2-7|TRBD1|-
TGTGCCAGCACCCTACAGGGGACCTCCTACGAGCAGTACTTC
CASTLQGTSYEQYF
>17|TRBV6-1|TRBJ1-6|-|-
TGTGCCAGCAGTGAAGCGAGCTACGTGTATGGAAATTCACCCCTCCACTTT
CASSEASYVYGNSPLHF
>14|TRBV10-1|TRBJ2-7|-|few
TGCGCCAGCAGTGATGGTGCGGACTCCTACGAGCAGTACTTC
CASSDGADSYEQYF
>16|TRBV28|TRBJ2-7|TRBD1|-
TGTGCCAGCAGTTTTACTCCGGGACAGGAGAAAAGCGAGCAGTACTTC
CASSFTPGQEKSEQYF
>18|TRBV28|TRBJ2-1|TRBD2|-
TGTGCCAGCAGTTTATCGGTGGCTAGCGGACCAACCTACAATGAGCAGTTCTTC
CASSLSVASGPTYNEQFF
>14|TRBV11-2|TRBJ2-1|-|few
TGTGCCAGCAGCTTAGAGTTGGGGATAAATGAGCAGTTCTTC
CASSLELGINEQFF
>15|TRBV5-1|TRBJ1-1|-|few
TGCGCCAGCAGCTTGTGGCAGTCAGTGAACACTGAAGCTTTCTTT
CASSLWQSVNTEAFF
>13|TRBV28|TRBJ1-2|TRBD1|-
TGTGCCAGCACCCCCGGGACAGGGCAGGGCTACACCTTC
CASTPGTGQGYTF
>12|TRBV5-4|TRBJ2-1|-|-
TGTGCCAGCAGCCCAACTAGAAATGAGCAGTTCTTC
CASSPTRNEQFF
>13|TRBV28|TRBJ1-2|TRBD1|-
TGTGCCAGCTATAGACAGGGGGCGCATGGCTACACCTTC
CASYRQGAHGYTF
>14|TRBV6-5|TRBJ2-1|-|-
TGTGCCAGCAGTTACTCATTCTTGAACCATGAGCAGTTCTTC
CASSYSFLNHEQFF
>15|TRBV10-1|TRBJ2-7|TRBD1|-
TGCGCCAGCAGTGACCCGGACAGGGCTCCGGACGAGCAGTACTTC
CASSDPDRAPDEQYF
>12|TRBV11-3|TRBJ2-1|-|-
TGTGCCAGCAGCCCGATAGAGGATGAGCAGTTCTTC
CASSPIEDEQFF
>17|TRBV11-3|TRBJ2-1|TRBD2|-
TGTGCCAGCAGCTTAGACGGGAGGCCTCCCTCCTACAATGAGCAGTTCTTC
CASSLDGRPPSYNEQFF
>15|TRBV28|TRBJ2-7|-|-
TGTGCCAGCAGTTCCCCCGGTGGGGGGTCCTACGAGCAGTACTTC
CASSSPGGGSYEQYF
>15|TRBV28|TRBJ2-4|-|-
TGTGCCAGCACCACGTGGGGGGAGACGAGGTACATTCAGTACTTC
CASTTWGETRYIQYF
>18|TRBV2|TRBJ2-7|TRBD2|-
TGTGCCAGCACCAAGGGACAGCCGGGTAGCGGGAGTACCCACGAGCAGTACTTC
CASTKGQPGSGSTHEQYF
>14|TRBV7-8|TRBJ2-3|-|-
TGTGCCAGCAGCTTACGGGATCCCACAGATACGCAGTATTTT
CASSLRDPTDTQYF
>13|TRBV5-5|TRBJ1-1|TRBD1|-
TGTGCCAGCAGCTCGGCAGGGGGCACTGAAGCTTTCTTT
CASSSAGGTEAFF
>13|TRBV10-3|TRBJ1-1|TRBD1|-
TGTGCCATTACTGACAGGGGGCGGACTGAAGCTTTCTTT
CAITDRGRTEAFF
>11|TRBV30|TRBJ1-2|-|-
TGTGCCTGGAGTTTGGGGGTCATAAGGACCTTC
CAWSLGVIRTF
>13|TRBV11-3|TRBJ2-1|-|-
TGTGCCAGCAGCTTACCTAGTAGCAATGAGCAGTTCTTC
CASSLPSSNEQFF
>14|TRBV5-4|TRBJ1-3|-|-
TGTGCCAGCACCTTTGAGGGGGTTGGAAACACCATATATTTT
CASTFEGVGNTIYF
>13|TRBV19|TRBJ1-5|-|-
TGTGCCAGTAGCTACAGGAGAGATCAGCCCCAGCATTTT
CASSYRRDQPQHF
>12|TRBV4-1|TRBJ2-7|-|once
TGCGCCAGCAGCCAAGTGTATGGGGAGCAGTACTTC
CASSQVYGEQYF
>14|TRBV7-2|TRBJ1-1|TRBD1|-
TGTGCCAGCAGCATAGACAGGGCGAACACTGAAGCTTTCTTT
CASSIDRANTEAFF
>14|TRBV27|TRBJ2-7|TRBD1|-
TGTGCCAGCTATCCCAGGGGGCACTCCTACGAGCAGTACTTC
CASYPRGHSYEQYF
>13|TRBV2|TRBJ2-1|-|-
TGTGCCAGCCTCTTCCTCGGCGGGAATGAGCAGTTCTTC
CASLFLGGNEQFF
>15|TRBV7-8|TRBJ2-7|-|-
TGTGCCAGCAGCGCTGCGAGGGTCAGAACCTACGAGCAGTACTTC
CASSAARVRTYEQYF
>16|TRBV6-5|TRBJ1-4|TRBD1|-
TGTGCCAGCAGTTACGCGTCGACAGGGGGCTTTGAAAAACTGTTTTTT
CASSYASTGGFEKLFF
>13|TRBV11-2|TRBJ2-2|TRBD2|-
TGTGCCAGCGGCCCACGGACTAGCGGGGAGCTGTTTTTT
CASGPRTSGELFF
>13|TRBV30|TRBJ2-7|TRBD2|-
TGTGCCTGGAGCGCGGGAGGTTCCTACGAGCAGTACTTC
CAWSAGGSYEQYF
>13|TRBV28|TRBJ1-1|-|-
TGTGCCAGTTTCTCAGGGAGGGACACTGAAGCTTTCTTT
CASFSGRDTEAFF